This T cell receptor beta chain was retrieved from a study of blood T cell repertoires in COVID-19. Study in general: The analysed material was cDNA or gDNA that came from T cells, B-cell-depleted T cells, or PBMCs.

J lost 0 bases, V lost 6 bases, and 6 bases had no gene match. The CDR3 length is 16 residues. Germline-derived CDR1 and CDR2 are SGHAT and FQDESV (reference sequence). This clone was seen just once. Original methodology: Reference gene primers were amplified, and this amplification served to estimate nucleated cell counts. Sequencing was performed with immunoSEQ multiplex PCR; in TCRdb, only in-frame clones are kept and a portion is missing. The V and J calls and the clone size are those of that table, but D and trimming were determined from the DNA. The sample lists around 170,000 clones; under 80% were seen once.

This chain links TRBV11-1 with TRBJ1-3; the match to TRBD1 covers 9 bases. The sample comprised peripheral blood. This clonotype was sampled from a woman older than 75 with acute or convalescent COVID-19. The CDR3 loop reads CASSTGTGISGNTIYF. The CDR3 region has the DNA TGTGCCAGCAGTACCGGGACAGGGATCTCTGGAAACACCATATATTTT.